Presented here are 6 T cell receptor beta chains from one specimen sequenced in a study of STAT3 mutations in large granular lymphocyte leukemia. General study results and limits: At least one immunodominant TCR beta clonotype appeared in every T-cell large granular lymphocyte leukemia patient.

The antigens these receptors bind are not known. The data were produced by immunoSEQ multiplex PCR, yet TCRdb's version contains in-frame clones alone and is incomplete. The sample has roughly 11,000 clones, 60% to 85% seen once; the top ten hold about 46%. The sequenced sample was peripheral blood mononuclear cells. The receptor source for this set is a man in his 60s with T-cell large granular lymphocyte leukemia. Some clones in this sample may be carry-over from other donors' samples.

V is TRBV7-2 and J is TRBJ2-7; 7 bases agree with TRBD2. Trimming at V came to 0 bases and at J to 6 bases, leaving 11 bases not matched to a gene. Germline V CDR1 and CDR2: SGHTA, FQGNSA. The CDR3 covers 16 residues. The CDR3 is CASSLAPGGGPSEQYF. CDR3 sequence (DNA): TGTGCCAGCAGCTTAGCACCTGGGGGAGGGCCCTCCGAGCAGTACTTC.

The V call is TRBV19, the J call TRBJ2-2, with D perhaps TRBD1 (5 bases). The V gene's germline CDR1 is LNHDA and CDR2 SQIVND (reference sequence). The length of the CDR3 is 15 residues. V dropped 6 bases and J dropped 7 bases, with 18 bases sitting between them. In nucleotides, the CDR3 is TGTGCCAGTAGCACTGGTGCTGGTAGGGGCGGGGAGCTGTTTTTT. It encodes CASSTGAGRGGELFF.

The V gene is TRBV5-1, the J gene TRBJ2-5, with TRBD2 identical over 10 bases. Looked up from germline, CDR1 is SGHRS and CDR2 is YFSETQ. V was clipped by 5 bases and J by 0 bases; unmatched bases: 4. CDR3 length equals 15 residues. CDR3 nucleotide sequence: TGCGCCAGCAGGAGTAGCGGGGGGTACCAAGAGACCCAGTACTTC. Protein: CASRSSGGYQETQYF.

The rearrangement joins TRBV7-8 to TRBJ2-5, with D unresolved. This CDR3 spans 13 amino acids. Germline CDR1 reads SGHVS; CDR2 reads FQNEAQ. Trimming pared 5 bases from V and 3 bases from J, leaving 10 bases between. In nucleotides, the CDR3 is TGTGCCAGCAGCCCACGGCCAGAAGAGACCCAGTACTTC. This encodes CASSPRPEETQYF.

This clone was counted between two and nine times. The gene calls are TRBV27 and TRBJ2-5, with D tentatively TRBD2 (5 bases). The CDR3 runs 15 residues. Looked up from germline, CDR1 is MNHEY and CDR2 is SMNVEV (reference sequence). V was shortened by 3 bases and J by 4 bases, with 15 bases between the two germline ends. The CDR3: CASSFDPGYRETQYF. DNA for the CDR3: TGTGCCAGCAGTTTCGACCCGGGATACCGAGAGACCCAGTACTTC.

V is TRBV6-6 and J is TRBJ1-2, with 8 bases lining up with TRBD1. Germline CDR1 MNHNY, CDR2 SVGAGI (reference sequence). The ends lost 5 bases at V and 8 bases at J; junction bases unmatched: 13. The CDR3 runs 15 residues. CDR3: CASSPSDRVEGGYTF. As DNA, the CDR3 is TGTGCCAGCAGTCCCTCGGACAGGGTCGAAGGAGGCTACACCTTC.